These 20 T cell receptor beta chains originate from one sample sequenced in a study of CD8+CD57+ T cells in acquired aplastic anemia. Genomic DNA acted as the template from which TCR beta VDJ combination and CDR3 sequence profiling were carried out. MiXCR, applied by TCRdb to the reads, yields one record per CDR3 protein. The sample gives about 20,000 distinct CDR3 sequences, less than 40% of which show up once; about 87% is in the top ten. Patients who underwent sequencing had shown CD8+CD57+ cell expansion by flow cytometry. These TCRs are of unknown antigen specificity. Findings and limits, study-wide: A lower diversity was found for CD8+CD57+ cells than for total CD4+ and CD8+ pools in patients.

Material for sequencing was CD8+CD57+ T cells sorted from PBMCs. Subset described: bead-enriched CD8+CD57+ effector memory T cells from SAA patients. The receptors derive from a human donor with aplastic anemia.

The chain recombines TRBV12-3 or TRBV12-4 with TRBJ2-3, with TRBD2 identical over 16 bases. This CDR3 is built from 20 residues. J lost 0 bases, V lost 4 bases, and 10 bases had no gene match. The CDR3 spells CASSWVPGTSGGASTDTQYF. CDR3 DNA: TGTGCCAGCAGTTGGGTCCCCGGGACTAGCGGGGGGGCAAGCACAGATACGCAGTATTTT.

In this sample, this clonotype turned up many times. CDR3 bases: TGTGCCAGCAGACTGACGTCAAACTATGGCTACACCTTC. Translation: CASRLTSNYGYTF. This chain links TRBV12-3 or TRBV12-4 with TRBJ1-2; no definite D call. This CDR3 comprises 13 residues. The V and J ends lost 6 bases and 2 bases respectively, with 10 bases between them.

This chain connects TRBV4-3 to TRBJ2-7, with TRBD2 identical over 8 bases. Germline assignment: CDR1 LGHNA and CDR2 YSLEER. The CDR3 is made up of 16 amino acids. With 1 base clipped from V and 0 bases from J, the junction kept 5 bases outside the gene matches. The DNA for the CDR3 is TGCGCCAGCAGCCAAGGAAGCGGGAGTTCCTCCTACGAGCAGTACTTC. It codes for CASSQGSGSSSYEQYF.

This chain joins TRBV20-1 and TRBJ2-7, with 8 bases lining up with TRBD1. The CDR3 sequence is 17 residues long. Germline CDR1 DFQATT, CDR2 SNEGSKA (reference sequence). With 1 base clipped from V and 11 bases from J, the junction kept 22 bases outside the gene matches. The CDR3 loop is CSARAYGWGQVLRREYF. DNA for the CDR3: TGCAGTGCTAGAGCTTATGGGTGGGGACAGGTCCTAAGGAGAGAGTACTTC.

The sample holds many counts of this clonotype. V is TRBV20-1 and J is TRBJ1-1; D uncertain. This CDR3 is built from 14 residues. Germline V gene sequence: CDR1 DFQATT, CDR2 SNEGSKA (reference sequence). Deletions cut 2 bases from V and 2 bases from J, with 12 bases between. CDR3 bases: TGCAGTGCTAGACCCCCAGATCGAAACACTGAAGCTTTCTTT. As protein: CSARPPDRNTEAFF.

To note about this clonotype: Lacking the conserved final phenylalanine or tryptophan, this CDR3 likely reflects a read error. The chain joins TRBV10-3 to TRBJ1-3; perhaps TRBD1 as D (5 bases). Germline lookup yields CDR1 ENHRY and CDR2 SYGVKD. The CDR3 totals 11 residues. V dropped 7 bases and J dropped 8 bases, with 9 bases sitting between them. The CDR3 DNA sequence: TGTGCCATCAAATGGGGGTACACCATATATTCT. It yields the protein CAIKWGYTIYS.

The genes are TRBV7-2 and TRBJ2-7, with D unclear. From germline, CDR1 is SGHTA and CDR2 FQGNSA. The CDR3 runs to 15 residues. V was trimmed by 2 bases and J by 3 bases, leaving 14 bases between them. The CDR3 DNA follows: TGTGCCAGCAGCTTATCTACTGGGCCAAACTACGAGCAGTACTTC. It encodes CASSLSTGPNYEQYF.

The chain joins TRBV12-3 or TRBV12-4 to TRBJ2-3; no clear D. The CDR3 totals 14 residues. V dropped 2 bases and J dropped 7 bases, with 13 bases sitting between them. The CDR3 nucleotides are TGTGCCAGCAGTTTACCCTCGACGCGTTATACGCAGTATTTT. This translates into CASSLPSTRYTQYF.

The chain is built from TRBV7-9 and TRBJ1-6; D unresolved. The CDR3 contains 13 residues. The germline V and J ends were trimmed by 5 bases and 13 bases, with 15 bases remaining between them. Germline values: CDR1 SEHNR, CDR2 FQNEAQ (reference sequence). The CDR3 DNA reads TGTGCCAGCAGCGTGACATCGGATGGGCCCCTCCACTTT. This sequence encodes CASSVTSDGPLHF.

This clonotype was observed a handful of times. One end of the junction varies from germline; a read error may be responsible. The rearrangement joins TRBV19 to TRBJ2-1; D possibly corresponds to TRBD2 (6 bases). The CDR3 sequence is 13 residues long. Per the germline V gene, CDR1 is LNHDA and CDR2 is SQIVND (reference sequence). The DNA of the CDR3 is TGTGCCAGTAAACGGGACTCCGACAATGAGCAGTTCTTC. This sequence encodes CASKRDSDNEQFF.

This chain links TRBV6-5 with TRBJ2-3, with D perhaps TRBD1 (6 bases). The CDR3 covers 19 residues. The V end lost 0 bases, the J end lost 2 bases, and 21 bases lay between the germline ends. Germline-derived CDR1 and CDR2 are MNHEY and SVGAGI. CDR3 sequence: CASSYSIGSRGRYTDTQYF. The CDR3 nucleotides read TGTGCCAGCAGTTACTCGATCGGCAGCAGGGGCCGATACACAGATACGCAGTATTTT.

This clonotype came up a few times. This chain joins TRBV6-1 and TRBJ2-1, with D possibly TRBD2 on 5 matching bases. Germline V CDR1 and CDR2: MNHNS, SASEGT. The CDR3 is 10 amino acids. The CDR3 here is CATRDNEQFF. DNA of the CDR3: TGTGCTACGCGGGACAATGAGCAGTTCTTC.

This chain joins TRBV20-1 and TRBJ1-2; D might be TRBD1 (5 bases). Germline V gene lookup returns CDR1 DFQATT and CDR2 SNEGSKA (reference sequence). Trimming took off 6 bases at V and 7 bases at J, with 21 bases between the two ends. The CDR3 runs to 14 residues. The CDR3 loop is CSAPPGGTYGGYTF. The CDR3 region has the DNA TGCAGTGCCCCTCCCGGGGGGACGTACGGTGGCTACACCTTC.

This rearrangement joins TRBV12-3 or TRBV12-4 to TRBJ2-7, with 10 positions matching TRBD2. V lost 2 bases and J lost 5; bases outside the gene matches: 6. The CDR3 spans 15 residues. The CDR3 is CASSLQAGGPHEQYF. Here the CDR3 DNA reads TGTGCCAGCAGTTTACAAGCGGGGGGGCCACACGAGCAGTACTTC.

The CDR3 here is CASSLGYSSTDTQYF. Written as DNA, the CDR3 is TGTGCCAGCAGCTTAGGGTATTCGAGCACAGATACGCAGTATTTT. The chain links TRBV7-3 to TRBJ2-3; D remains unclear. Germline V lookup: CDR1 SGHTA, CDR2 FQGTGA. The CDR3 sequence is 15 residues long. The germline V and J ends were trimmed by 2 bases and 0 bases, with 9 bases remaining between them.

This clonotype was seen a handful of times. CDR3 loop: CASSFGRADYGYTF. CDR3 nucleotides: TGCGCCAGCAGCTTTGGCAGGGCGGACTATGGCTACACCTTC. The genes are TRBV5-1 and TRBJ1-2, with TRBD1 as a possible D gene (5 bases). Per the germline V gene, CDR1 is SGHRS and CDR2 is YFSETQ. Trimming stripped 2 bases from V and 3 bases from J, with 11 bases between. The CDR3 totals 14 residues.

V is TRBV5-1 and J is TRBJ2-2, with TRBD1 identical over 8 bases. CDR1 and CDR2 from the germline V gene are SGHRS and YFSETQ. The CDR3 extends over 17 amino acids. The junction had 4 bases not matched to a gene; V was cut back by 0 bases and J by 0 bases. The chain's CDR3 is CASSLGPGQANTGELFF. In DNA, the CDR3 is TGCGCCAGCAGCTTGGGACCGGGACAGGCGAACACCGGGGAGCTGTTTTTT. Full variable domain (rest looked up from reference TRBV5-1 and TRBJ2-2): KAGVTQTPRYLIKTRGQQVTLSCSPISGHRSVSWYQQTPGQGLQFLFEYFSETQRNKGNFPGRFSGRQFSNSRSEMNVSTLELGDSALYLCASSLGPGQANTGELFFGEGSRLTVL.

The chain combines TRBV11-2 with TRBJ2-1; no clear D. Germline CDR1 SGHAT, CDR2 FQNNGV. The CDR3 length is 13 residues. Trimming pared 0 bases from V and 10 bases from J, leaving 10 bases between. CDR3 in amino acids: CASSLESWWEQFF. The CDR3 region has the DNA TGTGCCAGCAGCTTAGAGTCTTGGTGGGAGCAGTTCTTC.

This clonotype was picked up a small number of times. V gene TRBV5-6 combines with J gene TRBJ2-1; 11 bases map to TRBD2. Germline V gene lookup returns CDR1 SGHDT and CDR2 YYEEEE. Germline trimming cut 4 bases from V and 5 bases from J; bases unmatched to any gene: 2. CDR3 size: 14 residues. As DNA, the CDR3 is TGTGCCAGCAGCCTAGCGGGAGGCAACAATGAGCAGTTCTTC. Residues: CASSLAGGNNEQFF.

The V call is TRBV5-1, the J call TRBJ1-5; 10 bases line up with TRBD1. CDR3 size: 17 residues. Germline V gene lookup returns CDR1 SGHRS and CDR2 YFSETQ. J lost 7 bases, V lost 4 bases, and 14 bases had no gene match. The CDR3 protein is CASSPSPGQGKIQPQHF. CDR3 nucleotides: TGCGCCAGCAGCCCATCCCCGGGACAGGGGAAGATCCAGCCCCAGCATTTT.